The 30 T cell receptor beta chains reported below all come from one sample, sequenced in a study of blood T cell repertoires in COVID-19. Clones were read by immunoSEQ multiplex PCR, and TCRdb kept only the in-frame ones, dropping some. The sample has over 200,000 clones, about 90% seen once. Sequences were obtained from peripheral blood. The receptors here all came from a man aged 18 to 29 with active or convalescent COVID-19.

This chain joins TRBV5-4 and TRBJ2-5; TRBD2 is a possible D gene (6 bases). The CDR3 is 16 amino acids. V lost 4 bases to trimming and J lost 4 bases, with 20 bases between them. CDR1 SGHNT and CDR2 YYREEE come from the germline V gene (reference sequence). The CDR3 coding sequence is TGTGCCAGCAGCGTAAACGCGGGGTTTGGGTTAGAGACCCAGTACTTC. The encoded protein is CASSVNAGFGLETQYF. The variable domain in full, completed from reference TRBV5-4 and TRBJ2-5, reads ETGVTQSPTHLIKTRGQQVTLRCSSQSGHNTVSWYQQALGQGPQFIFQYYREEENGRGNFPPRFSGLQFPNYSSELNVNALELDDSALYLCASSVNAGFGLETQYFGPGTRLLVL.

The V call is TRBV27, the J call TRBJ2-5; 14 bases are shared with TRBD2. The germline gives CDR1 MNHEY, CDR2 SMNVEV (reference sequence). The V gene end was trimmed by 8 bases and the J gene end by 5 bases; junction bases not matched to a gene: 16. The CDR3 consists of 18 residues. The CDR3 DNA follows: TGTGCCAGCGGACCTGAGGGACTAGCGGGAGCTGGACTGGAGACCCAGTACTTC. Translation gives CASGPEGLAGAGLETQYF.

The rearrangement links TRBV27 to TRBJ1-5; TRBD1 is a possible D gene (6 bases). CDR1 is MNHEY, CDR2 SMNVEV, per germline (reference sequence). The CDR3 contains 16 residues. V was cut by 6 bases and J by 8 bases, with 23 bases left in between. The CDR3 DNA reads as TGTGCCAGCAGCCGAACAGGGAAACTAGAGGTGGAGCCCCAGCATTTT. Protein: CASSRTGKLEVEPQHF.

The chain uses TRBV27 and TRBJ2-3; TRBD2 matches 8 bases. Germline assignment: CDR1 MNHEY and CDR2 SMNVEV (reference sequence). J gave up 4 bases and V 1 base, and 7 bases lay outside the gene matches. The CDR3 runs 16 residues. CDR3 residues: CASSLYGTRNADTQYF. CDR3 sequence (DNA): TGTGCCAGCAGTTTATACGGGACTAGAAACGCAGATACGCAGTATTTT.

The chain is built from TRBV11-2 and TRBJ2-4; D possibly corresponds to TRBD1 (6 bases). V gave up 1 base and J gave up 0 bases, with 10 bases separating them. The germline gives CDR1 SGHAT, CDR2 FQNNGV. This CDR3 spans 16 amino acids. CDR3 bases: TGTGCCAGCAGCTTAGTAACAGGGAGAGCCAAAAACATTCAGTACTTC. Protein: CASSLVTGRAKNIQYF.

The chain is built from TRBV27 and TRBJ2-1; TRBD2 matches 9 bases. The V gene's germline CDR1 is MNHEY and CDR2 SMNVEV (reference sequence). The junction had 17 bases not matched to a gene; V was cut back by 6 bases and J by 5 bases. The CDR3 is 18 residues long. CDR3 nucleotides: TGTGCCAGCAGGCCCTTAAGAAATAGCGGGAGAATCAACAATGAGCAGTTCTTC. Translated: CASRPLRNSGRINNEQFF.

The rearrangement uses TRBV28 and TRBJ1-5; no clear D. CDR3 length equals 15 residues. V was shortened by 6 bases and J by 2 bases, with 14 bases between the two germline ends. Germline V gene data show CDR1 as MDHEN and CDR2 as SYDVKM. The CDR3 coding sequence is TGTGCCAGCAGCATCTCAGGCATAGGCAATCAGCCCCAGCATTTT. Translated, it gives CASSISGIGNQPQHF.

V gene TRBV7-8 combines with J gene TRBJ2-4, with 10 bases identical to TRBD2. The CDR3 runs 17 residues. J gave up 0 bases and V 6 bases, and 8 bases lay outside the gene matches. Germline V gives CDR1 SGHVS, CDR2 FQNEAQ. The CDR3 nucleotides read TGTGCCAGCAGTCGAAGCGGGAGGGCCGGAGCCAAAAACATTCAGTACTTC. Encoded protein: CASSRSGRAGAKNIQYF.

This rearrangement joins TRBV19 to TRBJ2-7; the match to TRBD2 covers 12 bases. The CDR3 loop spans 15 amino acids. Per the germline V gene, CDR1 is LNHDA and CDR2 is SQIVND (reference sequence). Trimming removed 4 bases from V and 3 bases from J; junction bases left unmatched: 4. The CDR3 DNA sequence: TGTGCCAGTAGTACCGGACTAGCGGGATACTACGAGCAGTACTTC. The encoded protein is CASSTGLAGYYEQYF.

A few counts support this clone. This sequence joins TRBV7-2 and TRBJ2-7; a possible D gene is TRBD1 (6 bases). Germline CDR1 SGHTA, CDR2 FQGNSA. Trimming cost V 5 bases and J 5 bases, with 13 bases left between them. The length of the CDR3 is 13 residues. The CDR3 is CASSKQGANEQYF. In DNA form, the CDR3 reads TGTGCCAGCAGCAAACAGGGTGCGAACGAGCAGTACTTC. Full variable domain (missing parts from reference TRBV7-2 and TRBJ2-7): GAGVSQSPSNKVTEKGKDVELRCDPISGHTALYWYRQSLGQGLEFLIYFQGNSAPDKSGLPSDRFSAERTGGSVSTLTIQRTQQEDSAVYLCASSKQGANEQYFGPGTRLTVT.

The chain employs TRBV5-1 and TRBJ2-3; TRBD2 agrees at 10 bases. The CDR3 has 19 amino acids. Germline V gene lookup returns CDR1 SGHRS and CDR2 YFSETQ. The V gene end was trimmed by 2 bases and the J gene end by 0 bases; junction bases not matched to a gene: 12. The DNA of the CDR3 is TGCGCCAGCAGCTTAAGGGCTAGCGGGAGTCTGGCTAGCACAGATACGCAGTATTTT. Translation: CASSLRASGSLASTDTQYF.

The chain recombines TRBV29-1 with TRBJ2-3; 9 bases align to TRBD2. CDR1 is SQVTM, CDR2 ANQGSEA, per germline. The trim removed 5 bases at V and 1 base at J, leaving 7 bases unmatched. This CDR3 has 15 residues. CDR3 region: CSVTSLAGRTDTQYF. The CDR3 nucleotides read TGCAGCGTTACCTCCCTAGCGGGACGCACAGATACGCAGTATTTT.

The CDR3 sequence: CASSTRQDFLYGYTF. The DNA of the CDR3 is TGTGCCAGCAGCACCCGACAGGACTTTTTGTATGGCTACACCTTC. The J gene is TRBJ1-2, the V gene TRBV9; D perhaps matches TRBD1 (6 bases). CDR1 SGDLS and CDR2 YYNGEE come from the germline V gene. Trimming took off 4 bases at V and 5 bases at J, with 18 bases between the two ends. CDR3 size: 15 residues.

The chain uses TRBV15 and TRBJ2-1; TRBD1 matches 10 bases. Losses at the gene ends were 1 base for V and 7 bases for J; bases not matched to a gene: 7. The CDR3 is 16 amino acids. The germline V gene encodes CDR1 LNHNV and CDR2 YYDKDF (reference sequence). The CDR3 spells CATSRARDRGGNEQFF. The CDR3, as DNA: TGTGCCACCAGCAGAGCCCGGGACAGGGGAGGGAATGAGCAGTTCTTC.

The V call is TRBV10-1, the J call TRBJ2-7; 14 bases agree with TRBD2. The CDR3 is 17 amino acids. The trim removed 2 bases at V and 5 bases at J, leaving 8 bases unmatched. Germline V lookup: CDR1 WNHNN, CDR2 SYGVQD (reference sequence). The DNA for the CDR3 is TGCGCCAGCAGTGAGGAGGCGATGGGACTAGCGGGAGACGAGCAGTACTTC. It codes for CASSEEAMGLAGDEQYF.

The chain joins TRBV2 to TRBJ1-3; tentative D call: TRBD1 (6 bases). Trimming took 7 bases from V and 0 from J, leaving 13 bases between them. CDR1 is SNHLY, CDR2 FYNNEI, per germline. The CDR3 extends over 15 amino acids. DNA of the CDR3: TGTGCCAGCAACCGTCTGGACAGCTCTGGAAACACCATATATTTT. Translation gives CASNRLDSSGNTIYF.

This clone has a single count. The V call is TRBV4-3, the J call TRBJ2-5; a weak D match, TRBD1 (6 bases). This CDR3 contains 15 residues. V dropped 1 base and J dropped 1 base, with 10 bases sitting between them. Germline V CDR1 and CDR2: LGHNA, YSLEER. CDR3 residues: CASSQGGPAQETQYF. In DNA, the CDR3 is TGCGCCAGCAGCCAAGGGGGGCCAGCCCAAGAGACCCAGTACTTC.

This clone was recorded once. As DNA, the CDR3 is TGTGCCAGCAGTTACTCTCAGGGAAACTACGAGCAGTACTTC. Amino acid sequence: CASSYSQGNYEQYF. The chain joins TRBV6-6 to TRBJ2-7, with D tentatively TRBD1 (5 bases). The V and J ends lost 0 bases and 3 bases respectively, with 9 bases between them. The germline CDR1 and CDR2 sequences are MNHNY and SVGAGI (reference sequence). The CDR3 consists of 14 residues.

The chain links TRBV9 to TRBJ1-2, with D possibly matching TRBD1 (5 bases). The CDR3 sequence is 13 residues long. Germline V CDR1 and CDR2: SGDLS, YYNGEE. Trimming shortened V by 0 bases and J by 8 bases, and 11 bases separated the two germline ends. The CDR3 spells CASSVETASGYTF. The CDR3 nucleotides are TGTGCCAGCAGCGTAGAGACAGCTTCGGGCTACACCTTC. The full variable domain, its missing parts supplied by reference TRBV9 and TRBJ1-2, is DSGVTQTPKHLITATGQRVTLRCSPRSGDLSVYWYQQSLDQGLQFLIQYYNGEERAKGNILERFSAQQFPDLHSELNLSSLELGDSALYFCASSVETASGYTFGSGTRLTVV.

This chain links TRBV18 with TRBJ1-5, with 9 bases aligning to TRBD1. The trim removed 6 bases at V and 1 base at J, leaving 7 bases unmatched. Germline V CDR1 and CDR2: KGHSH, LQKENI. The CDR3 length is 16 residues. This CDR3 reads CASSPDRGGSNQPQHF. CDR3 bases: TGTGCCAGCTCCCCGGACAGGGGAGGAAGCAATCAGCCCCAGCATTTT.

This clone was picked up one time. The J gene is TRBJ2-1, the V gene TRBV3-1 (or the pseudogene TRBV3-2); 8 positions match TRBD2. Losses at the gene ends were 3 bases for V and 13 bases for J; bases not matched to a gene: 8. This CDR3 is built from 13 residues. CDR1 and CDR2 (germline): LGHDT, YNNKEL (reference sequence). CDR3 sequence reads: CASSQLLAGSQFF. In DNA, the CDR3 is TGTGCCAGCAGCCAGCTTTTAGCGGGATCCCAGTTCTTC.

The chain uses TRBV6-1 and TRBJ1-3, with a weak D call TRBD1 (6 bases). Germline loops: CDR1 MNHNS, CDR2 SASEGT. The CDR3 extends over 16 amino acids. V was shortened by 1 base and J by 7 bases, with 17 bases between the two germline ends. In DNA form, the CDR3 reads TGTGCCAGCAGTGAAGTCTTGGGGACAAAAAGGAACACCATATATTTT. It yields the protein CASSEVLGTKRNTIYF.

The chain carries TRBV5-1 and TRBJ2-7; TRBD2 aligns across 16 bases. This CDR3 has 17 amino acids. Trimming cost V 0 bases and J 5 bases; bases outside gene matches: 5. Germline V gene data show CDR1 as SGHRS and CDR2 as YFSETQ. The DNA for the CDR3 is TGCGCCAGCAGCTTGGCGGGACTAGCGGGAGGGCCTAACGAGCAGTACTTC. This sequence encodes CASSLAGLAGGPNEQYF.

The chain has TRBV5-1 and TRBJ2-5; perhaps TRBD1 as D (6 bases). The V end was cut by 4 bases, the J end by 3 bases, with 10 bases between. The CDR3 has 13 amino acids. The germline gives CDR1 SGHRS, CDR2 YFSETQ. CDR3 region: CASSQGFEETQYF. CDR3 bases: TGCGCCAGCAGCCAGGGGTTCGAAGAGACCCAGTACTTC.

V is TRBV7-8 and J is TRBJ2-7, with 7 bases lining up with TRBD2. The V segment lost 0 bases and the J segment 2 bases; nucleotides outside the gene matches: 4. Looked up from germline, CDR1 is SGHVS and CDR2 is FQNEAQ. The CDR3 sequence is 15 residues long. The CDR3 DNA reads TGTGCCAGCAGCTTAGCCCCGGGAGGACCCTACGAGCAGTACTTC. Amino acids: CASSLAPGGPYEQYF. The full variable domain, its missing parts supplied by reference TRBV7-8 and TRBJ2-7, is GAGVSQSPRYKVAKRGQDVALRCDPISGHVSLFWYQQALGQGPEFLTYFQNEAQLDKSGLPSDRFFAERPEGSVSTLKIQRTQQEDSAVYLCASSLAPGGPYEQYFGPGTRLTVT.

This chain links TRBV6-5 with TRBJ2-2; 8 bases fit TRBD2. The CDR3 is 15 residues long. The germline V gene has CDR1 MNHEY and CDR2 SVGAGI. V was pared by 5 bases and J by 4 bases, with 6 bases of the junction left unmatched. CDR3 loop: CASSRSAGATGELFF. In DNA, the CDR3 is TGTGCCAGCAGTCGGTCAGCGGGAGCCACCGGGGAGCTGTTTTTT.

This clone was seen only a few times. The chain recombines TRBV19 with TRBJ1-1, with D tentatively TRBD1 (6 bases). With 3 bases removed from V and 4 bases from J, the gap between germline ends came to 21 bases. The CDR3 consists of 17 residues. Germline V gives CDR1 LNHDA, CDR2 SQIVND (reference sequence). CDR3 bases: TGTGCCAGTAGTATTTTCACGGGGGGCGGTTTTTTCACTGAAGCTTTCTTT. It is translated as CASSIFTGGGFFTEAFF.

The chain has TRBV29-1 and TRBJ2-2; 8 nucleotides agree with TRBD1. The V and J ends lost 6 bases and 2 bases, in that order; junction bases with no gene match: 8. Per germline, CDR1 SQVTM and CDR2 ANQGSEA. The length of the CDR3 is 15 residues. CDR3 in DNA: TGCAGCGTCAGGACCGGGACAGGCAACACCGGGGAGCTGTTTTTT. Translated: CSVRTGTGNTGELFF.

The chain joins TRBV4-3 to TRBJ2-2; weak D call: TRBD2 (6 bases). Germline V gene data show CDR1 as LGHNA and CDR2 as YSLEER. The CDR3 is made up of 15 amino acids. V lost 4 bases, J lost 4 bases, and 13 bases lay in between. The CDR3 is CASSPGGQFTGELFF. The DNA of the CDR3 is TGCGCCAGCAGCCCCGGAGGGCAGTTCACCGGGGAGCTGTTTTTT.

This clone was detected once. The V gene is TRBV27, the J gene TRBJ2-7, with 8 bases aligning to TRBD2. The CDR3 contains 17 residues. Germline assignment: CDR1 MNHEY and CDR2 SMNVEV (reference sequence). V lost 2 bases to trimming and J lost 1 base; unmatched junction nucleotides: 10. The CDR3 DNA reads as TGTGCCAGCAGTTTAGTGAGTTTTTTAGCGGGATCCTACGAGCAGTACTTC. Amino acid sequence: CASSLVSFLAGSYEQYF.